Listed below are T cell receptor beta chains from one sample, sequenced in a study of blood T cell repertoires in COVID-19. Libraries were prepared by immunoSEQ multiplex PCR; TCRdb keeps only in-frame clonotypes and omits some of them. The sample comprises roughly 53,000 clones, about 85% of which are singletons, and over 2% rests with the top ten. The sequenced sample consisted of peripheral blood. These receptors all come from a man between 45 and 60 years old with acute or convalescent COVID-19. The CDR3 runs from the conserved cysteine through the conserved F or W. A D gene is named only where the DNA matches it firmly. Only some rows state a clone size, as once, few, many or a class for expanded clones.

DNA: TGTGCCAGCAGCCGAGTGCGGGAGACCCAGTACTTC
CDR3: CASSRVRETQYF
size: NA
V: TRBV7-8
J: TRBJ2-5
D: NA

DNA: TGTGCCAGCAGCCCGGACAGGGTTAAAGCTTTCTTT
CDR3: CASSPDRVKAFF
size: few
V: TRBV3-1/TRBV3-2
J: TRBJ1-1
D: TRBD1

DNA: TGTGCCACATCATTACCGACAGGACCCGATAGCAATCAGCCCCAGCATTTT
CDR3: CATSLPTGPDSNQPQHF
size: NA
V: TRBV2
J: TRBJ1-5
D: NA

DNA: TGTGCCAGCAGTTTGACTAGCGGACTCTACAATGAGCAGTTCTTC
CDR3: CASSLTSGLYNEQFF
size: NA
V: TRBV27
J: TRBJ2-1
D: TRBD2

DNA: TGTGCCAGCAGCTTCCGGGTAGGAGGTGGGCAGTTCTTC
CDR3: CASSFRVGGGQFF
size: NA
V: TRBV5-6
J: TRBJ2-1
D: NA

DNA: TGTGCCAGCAGCTCCGAGACAGGTCCCTACGAGCAGTACTTC
CDR3: CASSSETGPYEQYF
size: few
V: TRBV4-2
J: TRBJ2-7
D: NA

DNA: TGTGCCAGCAGTAGGGACAGGGGCGGCTACACCTTC
CDR3: CASSRDRGGYTF
size: NA
V: TRBV25-1
J: TRBJ1-2
D: TRBD1

DNA: TGTGCCAGCAGCCCCCGAGGTGAAAAACTGTTTTTT
CDR3: CASSPRGEKLFF
size: NA
V: TRBV7-9
J: TRBJ1-4
D: NA

DNA: TGTGCCAGCAGTGAATTGGCAGGGTGGGGCTACGAGCAGTACTTC
CDR3: CASSELAGWGYEQYF
size: NA
V: TRBV6-1
J: TRBJ2-7
D: NA

DNA: TGTGCCAGCAGCTACGGGACAGAGCACCTTATGAACACTGAAGCTTTCTTT
CDR3: CASSYGTEHLMNTEAFF
size: NA
V: TRBV21-1
J: TRBJ1-1
D: NA

DNA: TGTGCCAGCAGCCCAGGGGGCTCGGCAGAGACCCAGTACTTC
CDR3: CASSPGGSAETQYF
size: NA
V: TRBV7-9
J: TRBJ2-5
D: TRBD1

DNA: TGTGCCTCTGACAGGGGGCAAACTAATGAAAAACTGTTTTTT
CDR3: CASDRGQTNEKLFF
size: NA
V: TRBV30
J: TRBJ1-4
D: TRBD1

DNA: TGTGCCAGTAGTATGGAGGCGTACAATGAGCAGTTCTTC
CDR3: CASSMEAYNEQFF
size: NA
V: TRBV19
J: TRBJ2-1
D: NA

DNA: TGTGCCAGCAGTGCGTCGGCAGGGGGCCCCTACGAGCAGTACTTC
CDR3: CASSASAGGPYEQYF
size: NA
V: TRBV9
J: TRBJ2-7
D: TRBD1

DNA: TGTGCCAGCTCACCACGGACAGGGGCAGGAAATGAGCAGTTCTTC
CDR3: CASSPRTGAGNEQFF
size: NA
V: TRBV18
J: TRBJ2-1
D: TRBD1

DNA: TGTGCCAGCAGCTCCGACAGGGGGCTAAACGAGCAGTACTTC
CDR3: CASSSDRGLNEQYF
size: NA
V: TRBV7-9
J: TRBJ2-7
D: TRBD1

DNA: TGTGCCAGCAGTCGACAGGGCGAGGGGGTAGCTTTCTTT
CDR3: CASSRQGEGVAFF
size: NA
V: TRBV12-3/TRBV12-4
J: TRBJ1-1
D: TRBD1

DNA: TGTGCTAGTGGTTTGGTGGCAGGCGATAATTCACCCCTCCACTTT
CDR3: CASGLVAGDNSPLHF
size: few
V: TRBV12-5
J: TRBJ1-6
D: NA

DNA: TGTGCCAGCAGTTCGCACTCGCAAACCTACGAGCAGTACTTC
CDR3: CASSSHSQTYEQYF
size: NA
V: TRBV28
J: TRBJ2-7
D: NA

DNA: TGTGCCAGCAGCCTCGGGACAGCCTCTGGAAACACCATATATTTT
CDR3: CASSLGTASGNTIYF
size: NA
V: TRBV5-5
J: TRBJ1-3
D: TRBD1

DNA: TGTGCCAGCAGTGAATTAACAGGGGTTGACAATGAGCAGTTCTTC
CDR3: CASSELTGVDNEQFF
size: NA
V: TRBV25-1
J: TRBJ2-1
D: TRBD1

DNA: TGTGCCAGCAGTTTCCTAGCGGGGGGTTACAATGAGCAGTTCTTC
CDR3: CASSFLAGGYNEQFF
size: NA
V: TRBV27
J: TRBJ2-1
D: TRBD2

DNA: TGTGCCAGCAGCTTAGAATGGCAGTACTATGGCTACACCTTC
CDR3: CASSLEWQYYGYTF
size: NA
V: TRBV7-9
J: TRBJ1-2
D: NA